These 23 T cell receptor beta chains were sequenced from one sample in a study of Ad26.COV2.S vaccination and SARS-CoV-2 variants. Indicated treatment: some 20 received Ad26.COV2.S at low or high dose, single or two shots; roughly five received placebo; per-sample allocation not given. At day 63 after the first vaccine or placebo injection, samples were drawn. TCRdb's copy holds only in-frame clones and misses some; the assay was immunoSEQ multiplex PCR. The sample lists some 320,000 clones; 85% were seen once. This material consisted of peripheral blood, taken in a trial of Ad26.COV2.S vaccine versus placebo. The receptors come from a person aged 18 to 59 who received the Ad26.COV2.S COVID-19 vaccine or a placebo.

This chain links TRBV4-1 with TRBJ2-2, with D tentatively TRBD1 (6 bases). This CDR3 is built from 14 residues. Germline loops: CDR1 MGHRA, CDR2 YSYEKL. Trimming left V 4 bases short and J 6 bases short, with 12 bases between. The CDR3 nucleotides read TGCGCCAGCAGCCGACAGGCCACTCCCGGGGAGCTGTTTTTT. Protein: CASSRQATPGELFF.

V usage is TRBV28 and J usage is TRBJ1-3; no clear D gene. Germline CDR1 reads MDHEN; CDR2 reads SYDVKM. Trimming cost V 3 bases and J 0 bases, with 9 bases left between them. This CDR3 spans 15 amino acids. CDR3 DNA sequence: TGTGCCAGCAGTTTGACCCAAAACTCTGGAAACACCATATATTTT. This gives the protein CASSLTQNSGNTIYF.

The chain joins TRBV5-1 to TRBJ2-3; 12 positions match TRBD2. The CDR3 covers 22 residues. V lost 0 bases to trimming and J lost 2 bases; unmatched junction nucleotides: 19. Germline CDR1 and CDR2: SGHRS and YFSETQ. CDR3 amino acids: CASSLGLAGGRFAQRSTDTQYF. The CDR3 coding sequence is TGCGCCAGCAGCTTGGGTCTAGCGGGGGGGCGTTTTGCCCAAAGATCCACAGATACGCAGTATTTT.

This clone showed up just once. V and J are TRBV19 and TRBJ2-2; no clear D. Per germline, CDR1 LNHDA and CDR2 SQIVND (reference sequence). The CDR3 contains 14 residues. The ends were cut back, 5 bases at V and 4 bases at J, with 11 bases in the middle. CDR3 sequence reads: CASSGVSLTGELFF. The DNA for the CDR3 is TGTGCCAGTAGTGGTGTCAGCCTCACCGGGGAGCTGTTTTTT.

The rearrangement links TRBV12-5 to TRBJ1-1, with a tentative D call TRBD1 (5 bases). Germline CDR1 LGHNT, CDR2 FRNRAP. The CDR3 covers 14 residues. Trimming stripped 1 base from V and 8 bases from J, with 14 bases between. CDR3 coding DNA: TGTGCTAGTGGTTTGGGCTCCTTGGGGGGGGAAGCTTTCTTT. Its protein is CASGLGSLGGEAFF.

The chain couples TRBV2 to TRBJ2-7; TRBD1 matches 11 bases. There are 16 residues in the CDR3. V lost 4 bases and J lost 4; bases outside the gene matches: 9. CDR1 is SNHLY, CDR2 FYNNEI, per germline. CDR3 sequence (DNA): TGTGCCAGCAGTGTGGGACCGGGACAGGGGGTGTACGAGCAGTACTTC. Encoded protein: CASSVGPGQGVYEQYF.

This sequence joins TRBV27 and TRBJ2-3; 7 positions match TRBD2. CDR3 length equals 15 residues. The germline CDR1 and CDR2 sequences are MNHEY and SMNVEV (reference sequence). V was pared by 3 bases and J by 3 bases, with 6 bases of the junction left unmatched. CDR3 coding DNA: TGTGCCAGCAGTTTCCAGGGAGGGAGGACAGATACGCAGTATTTT. Translating it yields CASSFQGGRTDTQYF.

V usage is TRBV7-2 and J usage is TRBJ2-2, with D unclear. The CDR3 consists of 14 residues. V lost 1 base and J 5 bases, leaving 8 bases between the germline ends. CDR1 and CDR2 from the germline V gene are SGHTA and FQGNSA. The CDR3 here is CASSLGRRTGELFF. CDR3 in DNA: TGTGCCAGCAGCTTAGGAAGAAGGACCGGGGAGCTGTTTTTT.

The chain employs TRBV29-1 and TRBJ1-1; D not certain. Germline V gene sequence: CDR1 SQVTM, CDR2 ANQGSEA. Deletions cut 2 bases from V and 4 bases from J, with 11 bases between. The CDR3 spans 13 residues. For the CDR3, the DNA is TGCAGCGTTGAACGGACTCTGCGCACTGAAGCTTTCTTT. This gives the protein CSVERTLRTEAFF.

V is TRBV19 and J is TRBJ1-5, with D possibly being TRBD1 (5 bases). This CDR3 contains 14 residues. Trimming shortened V by 3 bases and J by 7 bases, and 13 bases separated the two germline ends. Germline CDR1 and CDR2: LNHDA and SQIVND (reference sequence). The CDR3 loop is CASSMRQMYQPQHF. In nucleotides, the CDR3 is TGTGCCAGTAGTATGAGACAGATGTACCAGCCCCAGCATTTT.

This rearrangement joins TRBV19 to TRBJ2-5; TRBD1 matches 11 bases. The V gene's germline CDR1 is LNHDA and CDR2 SQIVND (reference sequence). After removal of 7 bases from V and 6 bases from J, the junction contained 7 bases not matched to a gene. This CDR3 spans 14 amino acids. The CDR3 DNA reads as TGTGCCAGTACCCCGGGACAGGGGGTACAGACCCAGTACTTC. It yields the protein CASTPGQGVQTQYF.

The chain recombines TRBV5-1 with TRBJ2-3; D ambiguous. V dropped 0 bases and J dropped 4 bases, with 18 bases sitting between them. The CDR3 is made up of 17 amino acids. Looked up from germline, CDR1 is SGHRS and CDR2 is YFSETQ. This chain's CDR3 is CASSLAGTLQVADTQYF. DNA for the CDR3: TGCGCCAGCAGCTTGGCCGGTACACTCCAAGTGGCAGATACGCAGTATTTT.

This rearrangement joins TRBV19 to TRBJ1-5; 8 bases align to TRBD1. Germline values: CDR1 LNHDA, CDR2 SQIVND (reference sequence). Trimming at V came to 8 bases and at J to 6 bases, leaving 6 bases not matched to a gene. The CDR3 sequence is 13 residues long. For the CDR3, the DNA is TGTGCCAGTGAAGGACAGGGTAGTCAGCCCCAGCATTTT. Translation: CASEGQGSQPQHF.

The chain recombines TRBV6-5 with TRBJ2-1; TRBD1 matches 7 bases. The CDR3 consists of 13 residues. Trimming cost V 6 bases and J 5 bases; bases outside gene matches: 4. In germline, CDR1 is MNHEY, CDR2 SVGAGI. This CDR3 reads CASSKGQNNEQFF. The CDR3 DNA reads TGTGCCAGCAGCAAGGGACAGAACAATGAGCAGTTCTTC.

The chain carries TRBV6-6 and TRBJ1-5; D gene ambiguous. Germline assignment: CDR1 MNHNY and CDR2 SVGAGI (reference sequence). V shed 3 bases and J shed 7 bases, with 7 bases lying between them. The CDR3 is made up of 12 amino acids. For the CDR3, the DNA is TGTGCCAGCAGTTATTCACAACAGCCCCAGCATTTT. As protein: CASSYSQQPQHF.

This clone was counted once. The chain recombines TRBV4-1 with TRBJ1-5; no firm D call. The CDR3 consists of 12 residues. From germline, CDR1 is MGHRA and CDR2 YSYEKL. Trimming took off 5 bases at V and 2 bases at J, with 4 bases between the two ends. The CDR3 sequence: CASSSGNQPQHF. The DNA of the CDR3 is TGCGCCAGCAGCTCAGGCAATCAGCCCCAGCATTTT.

The genes are TRBV9 and TRBJ1-5; D is unclear. Trimming removed 0 bases from V and 4 bases from J, with 11 bases in between. CDR3 length: 15 amino acids. The germline gives CDR1 SGDLS, CDR2 YYNGEE. CDR3 coding DNA: TGTGCCAGCAGCGTAGCCGGATCCCCTAATCAGCCCCAGCATTTT. It translates to CASSVAGSPNQPQHF.

The CDR3 region is CATSKRDRALGYTF. CDR3 sequence (DNA): TGTGCCACCAGCAAACGCGACAGGGCATTAGGCTACACCTTC. V and J are TRBV15 and TRBJ1-2, with 7 bases aligning to TRBD1. Germline V gene data show CDR1 as LNHNV and CDR2 as YYDKDF (reference sequence). V was clipped by 4 bases and J by 8 bases; unmatched bases: 10. This CDR3 is 14 amino acids long.

The rearrangement uses TRBV4-1 and TRBJ2-5; D is unresolved. Trimming cost V 4 bases and J 2 bases, with 11 bases left between them. This CDR3 is built from 14 residues. CDR1 and CDR2 from the germline V gene are MGHRA and YSYEKL. CDR3 amino acids: CASSPFGQQETQYF. Here the CDR3 DNA reads TGCGCCAGCAGCCCATTCGGGCAACAAGAGACCCAGTACTTC.

The chain has TRBV27 and TRBJ2-2; 8 bases match TRBD1. Germline CDR1 MNHEY, CDR2 SMNVEV (reference sequence). The CDR3 has 16 residues. Trimming removed 6 bases from V and 2 bases from J; junction bases left unmatched: 8. The CDR3 here is CASSPVGTGNTGELFF. The DNA of the CDR3 is TGTGCCAGCAGCCCAGTCGGGACAGGAAACACCGGGGAGCTGTTTTTT.

V usage is TRBV4-2 and J usage is TRBJ2-1; the D gene is possibly TRBD1 (6 bases). Germline V gene lookup returns CDR1 LGHNA and CDR2 YNFKEQ. This CDR3 is 16 amino acids long. Trimming stripped 4 bases from V and 2 bases from J, with 15 bases between. CDR3 sequence reads: CASSPAAGTPYNEQFF. CDR3 DNA: TGTGCCAGCAGCCCGGCGGCAGGGACACCCTACAATGAGCAGTTCTTC.

This clone came up a few times. This chain links TRBV4-2 with TRBJ2-7; tentatively, D is TRBD2 (6 bases). The CDR3 contains 14 residues. V lost 2 bases to trimming and J lost 2 bases, with 10 bases between them. Germline-derived CDR1 and CDR2 are LGHNA and YNFKEQ. CDR3 DNA sequence: TGTGCCAGCAGCCAATCACTAGCTACCTACGAGCAGTACTTC. Its protein product is CASSQSLATYEQYF.

V usage is TRBV19 and J usage is TRBJ1-5; D is undetermined. The V end lost 1 base, the J end lost 2 bases, and 12 bases lay between the germline ends. The CDR3 loop spans 16 amino acids. Germline V lookup: CDR1 LNHDA, CDR2 SQIVND (reference sequence). The CDR3 bases are TGTGCCAGTAGTATAGGATTCAACACAGGCAATCAGCCCCAGCATTTT. Protein sequence: CASSIGFNTGNQPQHF.